The 28 T cell receptor beta chains below were found in one sample sequenced in a study of blood T cell repertoires in COVID-19. TCRdb keeps only in-frame clones here, not all; method: immunoSEQ multiplex PCR. The table includes some 250,000 clones, around nine tenths detected once. Sequenced input: peripheral blood. The receptors were gathered from a woman aged 70-85 years with active or convalescent COVID-19.

CDR3 protein: CASSWRRGTMTYEQYF. In DNA, the CDR3 is TGTGCCAGCAGTTGGCGTAGGGGGACCATGACCTACGAGCAGTACTTC. The chain employs TRBV6-5 and TRBJ2-7; possibly TRBD1 for D (6 bases). The CDR3 has 16 amino acids. In germline, CDR1 is MNHEY, CDR2 SVGAGI. V was clipped by 4 bases and J by 2 bases, with 18 bases between them.

This clone was observed a single time. CDR3 loop: CATRSTDTQYF. Here the CDR3 DNA reads TGTGCCACCCGTAGCACAGATACGCAGTATTTT. The chain carries TRBV7-6 and TRBJ2-3; D remains ambiguous. Germline assignment: CDR1 SGHVS and CDR2 FNYEAQ. V was trimmed by 10 bases and J by 0 bases, leaving 5 bases between them. The CDR3 extends over 11 amino acids. Full variable domain (remainder filled in from reference TRBV7-6 and TRBJ2-3): GAGVSQSPRYKVTKRGQDVALRCDPISGHVSLYWYRQALGQGPEFLTYFNYEAQQDKSGLPNDRFSAERPEGSISTLTIQRTEQRDSAMYRCATRSTDTQYFGPGTRLTVL.

The chain combines TRBV5-8 with TRBJ2-1, with TRBD1 matching over 7 bases. Trimming removed 4 bases from V and 7 bases from J; junction bases left unmatched: 8. Germline lookup yields CDR1 SGHTS and CDR2 YDEGEE. The CDR3 totals 14 residues. The CDR3 DNA sequence: TGTGCCAGCAGCCCCAAGGGACAGTTAAATGAGCAGTTCTTC. Translated: CASSPKGQLNEQFF.

The V call is TRBV5-6, the J call TRBJ1-4; TRBD1 might be the D (5 bases). V was pared by 2 bases and J by 7 bases, with 18 bases between. The length of the CDR3 is 16 residues. Germline V lookup: CDR1 SGHDT, CDR2 YYEEEE. The CDR3 coding sequence is TGTGCCAGCAGCTTAACGTTAGGGGCTGGCGGTGAAAAACTGTTTTTT. Translated, it gives CASSLTLGAGGEKLFF. The entire variable domain, with the rest obtained from reference TRBV5-6 and TRBJ1-4, is as follows: DAGVTQSPTHLIKTRGQQVTLRCSPKSGHDTVSWYQQALGQGPQFIFQYYEEEERQRGNFPDRFSGHQFPNYSSELNVNALLLGDSALYLCASSLTLGAGGEKLFFGSGTQLSVL.

The chain links TRBV7-2 to TRBJ1-3, with TRBD1 as a possible D gene (6 bases). Germline assignment: CDR1 SGHTA and CDR2 FQGNSA. Trimming stripped 2 bases from V and 0 bases from J, with 8 bases between. This CDR3 spans 15 amino acids. This CDR3 is CASSLTGSSGNTIYF. The CDR3 DNA reads TGTGCCAGCAGCTTAACAGGGAGCTCTGGAAACACCATATATTTT.

V is TRBV18 and J is TRBJ1-5; D gene unclear. V lost 6 bases, J lost 3 bases, and 15 bases lay in between. Germline-derived CDR1 and CDR2 are KGHSH and LQKENI. This CDR3 is built from 15 residues. CDR3 sequence: CASSIKEGVNQPQHF. CDR3 bases: TGTGCCAGCTCTATCAAGGAGGGTGTCAATCAGCCCCAGCATTTT.

The rearrangement links TRBV15 to TRBJ2-5, with 9 bases lining up with TRBD1. The CDR3 extends over 18 amino acids. V shed 4 bases, J shed 0 bases, and the junction held 12 bases outside the gene matches. The germline V gene encodes CDR1 LNHNV and CDR2 YYDKDF (reference sequence). CDR3 in DNA: TGTGCCACCAGCAAACTAGCCCGGGACAGGGAGTACCAAGAGACCCAGTACTTC. It translates to CATSKLARDREYQETQYF. Full variable domain (missing parts from reference TRBV15 and TRBJ2-5): DAMVIQNPRYQVTQFGKPVTLSCSQTLNHNVMYWYQQKSSQAPKLLFHYYDKDFNNEADTPDNFQSRRPNTSFCFLDIRSPGLGDTAMYLCATSKLARDREYQETQYFGPGTRLLVL.

The CDR3 spells CASSGQLGGIQYF. The CDR3 DNA is TGTGCCAGCTCCGGACAGCTTGGAGGCATTCAGTACTTC. The chain couples TRBV18 to TRBJ2-4; D perhaps matches TRBD1 (6 bases). CDR1 is KGHSH, CDR2 LQKENI, per germline. The CDR3 is made up of 13 amino acids. V dropped 6 bases and J dropped 9 bases, with 15 bases sitting between them.

The chain combines TRBV20-1 with TRBJ2-7; TRBD1 might be the D (5 bases). The CDR3 loop spans 16 amino acids. Trimming removed 3 bases at V and 1 base at J, with 19 bases between. Germline V gives CDR1 DFQATT, CDR2 SNEGSKA (reference sequence). The CDR3 DNA sequence: TGCAGTGCTAGTGCCCGCCGGCAGGGCGGTTCCTACGAGCAGTACTTC. It yields the protein CSASARRQGGSYEQYF.

The V call is TRBV11-2, the J call TRBJ1-1, with TRBD1 matching 10 bases. With 5 bases clipped from V and 5 bases from J, the junction kept 8 bases outside the gene matches. The CDR3 is 15 residues long. From germline, CDR1 is SGHAT and CDR2 FQNNGV. This CDR3 reads CASSPRQGANTEAFF. The DNA of the CDR3 is TGTGCCAGCAGCCCCCGACAGGGGGCGAATACTGAAGCTTTCTTT.

On this clone itself: Additional DNA sequences in this sample encode the identical CDR3. CDR3 sequence reads: CSAPQGREAFF. In DNA, the CDR3 is TGCAGTGCTCCACAGGGGAGGGAAGCTTTCTTT. The chain links TRBV20-1 to TRBJ1-1; 7 positions agree with TRBD1. CDR3 length: 11 residues. Germline trimming cut 5 bases from V and 8 bases from J; bases unmatched to any gene: 5. From germline, CDR1 is DFQATT and CDR2 SNEGSKA (reference sequence).

The J gene is TRBJ1-5, the V gene TRBV19; 8 nucleotides match TRBD1. The length of the CDR3 is 15 residues. The germline gives CDR1 LNHDA, CDR2 SQIVND (reference sequence). V lost 4 bases and J lost 7; bases outside the gene matches: 9. The CDR3, as DNA: TGTGCCAGTAGTACAGGACAGGGCGGAGGCCAGCCCCAGCATTTT. It codes for CASSTGQGGGQPQHF.

The chain is built from TRBV6-5 and TRBJ1-4; weak D call: TRBD1 (5 bases). The CDR3 is made up of 14 amino acids. Germline V gene sequence: CDR1 MNHEY, CDR2 SVGAGI. Trimming cost V 8 bases and J 5 bases, with 15 bases left between them. Here the CDR3 reads CASGWTLTNEKLFF. The CDR3 nucleotides are TGTGCCAGCGGGTGGACACTGACGAATGAAAAACTGTTTTTT.

The chain is built from TRBV19 and TRBJ1-1; D call uncertain. Trimming stripped 4 bases from V and 1 base from J, with 13 bases between. This CDR3 region has 15 residues. Germline V gene lookup returns CDR1 LNHDA and CDR2 SQIVND (reference sequence). The CDR3 nucleotides are TGTGCCAGTAGTACCCCGCGGGGAGAGAACACTGAAGCTTTCTTT. Protein product: CASSTPRGENTEAFF.

This clone was counted once. The CDR3 is CASSQNAGQHSPLHF. The CDR3 bases are TGCGCCAGCAGCCAAAATGCGGGACAGCATTCACCCCTCCACTTT. The chain employs TRBV4-3 and TRBJ1-6, with 7 bases fitting TRBD1. The CDR3 is made up of 15 amino acids. J was trimmed by 8 bases and V by 2 bases; bases with no gene match: 6. Germline V gene sequence: CDR1 LGHNA, CDR2 YSLEER.

This chain uses TRBV7-2 with TRBJ1-1; D gene uncertain. V lost 6 bases, J lost 0 bases, and 11 bases lay in between. CDR3 length: 14 residues. The germline gives CDR1 SGHTA, CDR2 FQGNSA. Here the CDR3 reads CASRYSDVNTEAFF. CDR3 DNA: TGTGCCAGCAGATACAGTGACGTGAACACTGAAGCTTTCTTT. Filled out from reference TRBV7-2 and TRBJ1-1, the complete variable domain reads GAGVSQSPSNKVTEKGKDVELRCDPISGHTALYWYRQSLGQGLEFLIYFQGNSAPDKSGLPSDRFSAERTGGSVSTLTIQRTQQEDSAVYLCASRYSDVNTEAFFGQGTRLTVV.

The chain recombines TRBV19 with TRBJ2-5; tentatively, D is TRBD1 (7 bases). The CDR3 spans 13 residues. With 5 bases removed from V and 5 bases from J, the gap between germline ends came to 12 bases. Per the germline V gene, CDR1 is LNHDA and CDR2 is SQIVND (reference sequence). CDR3 in DNA: TGTGCCAGTAGTGAGACAGGGAGGGAGACCCAGTACTTC. It specifies CASSETGRETQYF.

The chain is built from TRBV19 and TRBJ1-1; 7 bases agree with TRBD1. Per germline, CDR1 LNHDA and CDR2 SQIVND (reference sequence). Germline trimming cut 9 bases from V and 0 bases from J; bases unmatched to any gene: 7. This CDR3 has 14 residues. Here the CDR3 DNA reads TGTGCCAGCGGGAGGGGACAGCTGAACACTGAAGCTTTCTTT. This translates into CASGRGQLNTEAFF.

A few counts support this clone. The chain is built from TRBV5-1 and TRBJ2-1; TRBD2 matches at 12 bases. The germline V gene encodes CDR1 SGHRS and CDR2 YFSETQ. V lost 3 bases and J lost 9; bases outside the gene matches: 7. The CDR3 is 15 residues long. The CDR3 sequence is CASSSLAGGPGEQFF. The CDR3 region has the DNA TGCGCCAGCAGCTCTCTAGCGGGGGGGCCAGGTGAGCAGTTCTTC.

This clone appeared a single time. The CDR3 spells CATSDAIPGQRGETQYF. The CDR3, as DNA: TGTGCCACCAGTGATGCCATACCGGGACAGAGGGGAGAGACCCAGTACTTC. The genes are TRBV24-1 and TRBJ2-5; 7 positions match TRBD1. The CDR3 sequence is 17 residues long. The V gene's germline CDR1 is KGHDR and CDR2 SFDVKD. The J segment lost 4 bases and the V segment lost 3 bases, leaving 13 bases of the junction unmatched.

The rearrangement joins TRBV5-4 to TRBJ1-1; weak D call: TRBD1 (6 bases). V was clipped by 2 bases and J by 5 bases, with 25 bases between them. Germline loops: CDR1 SGHNT, CDR2 YYREEE (reference sequence). The CDR3 runs 18 residues. CDR3 residues: CASSFGGGHRVGKTEAFF. The CDR3 DNA reads as TGTGCCAGCAGCTTTGGGGGGGGCCACAGGGTAGGGAAGACTGAAGCTTTCTTT.

V usage is TRBV5-1 and J usage is TRBJ2-3; 8 bases are a match to TRBD2. Germline V lookup: CDR1 SGHRS, CDR2 YFSETQ. V gave up 3 bases and J gave up 2 bases; unmatched junction bases: 8. The CDR3 is made up of 16 amino acids. Here the CDR3 DNA reads TGCGCCAGCAGCTCCGCAGCGGGGGCCCTCACAGATACGCAGTATTTT. Its translation: CASSSAAGALTDTQYF.

This chain uses TRBV6-6 with TRBJ2-7, with D possibly TRBD1 on 6 matching bases. This CDR3 contains 15 residues. Trimming removed 5 bases from V and 0 bases from J, with 14 bases in between. Per the germline V gene, CDR1 is MNHNY and CDR2 is SVGAGI (reference sequence). DNA of the CDR3: TGTGCCAGCAGTCTTTTTCAGGGGTCCTCCTACGAGCAGTACTTC. It specifies CASSLFQGSSYEQYF.

The chain employs TRBV11-2 and TRBJ2-3; weak D call: TRBD2 (6 bases). There are 14 residues in the CDR3. V was pared by 7 bases and J by 1 base, with 12 bases between. CDR1 and CDR2 from the germline V gene are SGHAT and FQNNGV. The CDR3 DNA sequence: TGTGCCAGCACCCCGGGGGTGGGCACAGATACGCAGTATTTT. Residues: CASTPGVGTDTQYF.

A single count supports this clone. The V gene is TRBV9, the J gene TRBJ2-7; D is possibly TRBD1 (5 bases). The V gene's germline CDR1 is SGDLS and CDR2 YYNGEE. The V and J ends lost 0 bases and 3 bases respectively, with 13 bases between them. This CDR3 has 15 amino acids. The CDR3 loop is CASSVEPQGHYEQYF. CDR3 in DNA: TGTGCCAGCAGCGTAGAGCCCCAGGGCCACTACGAGCAGTACTTC.

The genes are TRBV10-1 and TRBJ2-3; perhaps TRBD2 as D (6 bases). With 0 bases removed from V and 1 base from J, the gap between germline ends came to 17 bases. The CDR3 covers 18 residues. Germline CDR1 WNHNN, CDR2 SYGVQD (reference sequence). The CDR3 DNA follows: TGCGCCAGCAGTGAGTCGGATAGTGGGCGACTAGGCACAGATACGCAGTATTTT. Protein sequence: CASSESDSGRLGTDTQYF.

V and J are TRBV5-5 and TRBJ1-4, with D unresolved. CDR1 and CDR2 (germline): SGHKS, YYEKEE (reference sequence). Deletions cut 4 bases from V and 11 bases from J, with 9 bases between. CDR3 length: 11 amino acids. The CDR3 loop is CASSKTDKLFF. For the CDR3, the DNA is TGTGCCAGCAGCAAAACAGATAAACTGTTTTTT. Full variable domain (rest looked up from reference TRBV5-5 and TRBJ1-4): DAGVTQSPTHLIKTRGQQVTLRCSPISGHKSVSWYQQVLGQGPQFIFQYYEKEERGRGNFPDRFSARQFPNYSSELNVNALLLGDSALYLCASSKTDKLFFGSGTQLSVL.

The chain links TRBV5-6 to TRBJ2-2, with TRBD2 matching 7 bases. With 4 bases clipped from V and 5 bases from J, the junction kept 5 bases outside the gene matches. Germline-derived CDR1 and CDR2 are SGHDT and YYEEEE. This CDR3 spans 14 amino acids. The CDR3 spells CASSGGGRTGELFF. The CDR3 nucleotides read TGTGCCAGCAGCGGGGGAGGGAGGACCGGGGAGCTGTTTTTT. The full variable domain, its missing parts supplied by reference TRBV5-6 and TRBJ2-2, is DAGVTQSPTHLIKTRGQQVTLRCSPKSGHDTVSWYQQALGQGPQFIFQYYEEEERQRGNFPDRFSGHQFPNYSSELNVNALLLGDSALYLCASSGGGRTGELFFGEGSRLTVL.